The 24 T cell receptor beta chains in this list originate from one sample, sequenced in a study of T-cell reconstitution after alpha-beta-depleted transplantation in children. Unique molecular identifiers were used to barcode this TCRbeta library. One entry per CDR3 protein results from TCRdb running MiXCR on the PCR reads. The sample contains some 550,000 distinct CDR3 sequences, 23% of which appear only once. Source: PBMCs, mostly from graft donor cells, taken 360 days after TCRalphabeta/CD19-depleted stem cell transplant. Receptor source: a boy in the first two years of life who had a stem cell transplant for acute myeloid leukemia, so the T cells may come from the graft donor.

This sequence joins TRBV7-2 and TRBJ2-3; D possibly uses TRBD1 or TRBD2 (5 bases each). CDR1 SGHTA and CDR2 FQGNSA come from the germline V gene. The CDR3 spans 12 residues. V shed 5 bases and J shed 9 bases, with 12 bases lying between them. The chain's CDR3 is CASSHPGTTQYF. The CDR3 DNA sequence: TGTGCCAGCAGCCACCCCGGGACGACGCAGTATTTT.

This clonotype was seen at least ten times. V is TRBV12-3 or TRBV12-4 and J is TRBJ1-2, with D perhaps matching TRBD1 (5 bases). V lost 5 bases and J lost 8, with 12 bases in between. There are 12 residues in the CDR3. The CDR3 here is CASSVGVKGYTF. The CDR3 nucleotides are TGTGCCAGCAGTGTAGGGGTGAAGGGCTACACCTTC.

This clonotype has at least ten counts. The chain uses TRBV15 and TRBJ2-2; D uncertain. The CDR3 has 13 amino acids. In germline, CDR1 is LNHNV, CDR2 YYDKDF (reference sequence). V lost 1 base and J lost 6, with 6 bases in between. The DNA of the CDR3 is TGTGCCACCAGCAGAGTCGTCCCCGGGGAGCTGTTTTTT. Protein sequence: CATSRVVPGELFF.

This chain connects TRBV20-1 to TRBJ2-5; D might be TRBD2 (5 bases). The CDR3 extends over 13 amino acids. Trimming removed 3 bases at V and 7 bases at J, with 15 bases between. In germline, CDR1 is DFQATT, CDR2 SNEGSKA (reference sequence). The CDR3 is CSAREDPRGTQYF. The DNA of the CDR3 is TGCAGTGCTAGGGAGGACCCCCGGGGGACCCAGTACTTC.

This rearrangement joins TRBV4-3 to TRBJ1-2, with D possibly TRBD1 on 5 matching bases. This CDR3 has 16 residues. The V end was cut by 3 bases, the J end by 6 bases, with 20 bases between. In germline, CDR1 is LGHNA, CDR2 YSLEER. The CDR3 loop is CASSQGVRGESDGYTF. The CDR3 DNA sequence: TGCGCCAGCAGCCAGGGAGTGAGGGGCGAAAGCGATGGCTACACCTTC.

CDR3 sequence reads: CASSKPMRVAGGQETQYF. The CDR3 bases are TGTGCCAGCAGCAAACCCATGAGGGTAGCGGGGGGTCAAGAGACCCAGTACTTC. The rearrangement uses TRBV11-2 and TRBJ2-5, with 10 bases fitting TRBD2. V was clipped by 5 bases and J by 2 bases; unmatched bases: 14. Germline V lookup: CDR1 SGHAT, CDR2 FQNNGV. This CDR3 is built from 18 residues.

This clonotype has ten or more counts. V is TRBV12-3 or TRBV12-4 and J is TRBJ2-7; the D is unclear. Trimming left V 3 bases short and J 5 bases short, with 11 bases between. The CDR3 consists of 13 residues. DNA for the CDR3: TGTGCCAGCAGTTTTGCTTTAGGGCACGAGCAGTACGTC. This codes for CASSFALGHEQYV.

The sample holds a few counts of this clonotype. The chain joins TRBV12-5 to TRBJ2-1; perhaps TRBD2 as D (6 bases). The CDR3 runs 13 residues. Per the germline V gene, CDR1 is LGHNT and CDR2 is FRNRAP. The ends were cut back, 1 base at V and 6 bases at J, with 7 bases in the middle. CDR3 region: CASGLGLVNEQFF. CDR3 DNA sequence: TGTGCTAGTGGTTTGGGACTAGTCAATGAGCAGTTCTTC.

This clonotype was seen ten or more times. This sequence joins TRBV20-1 and TRBJ2-1; D gene ambiguous. The germline CDR1 and CDR2 sequences are DFQATT and SNEGSKA (reference sequence). The CDR3 is 15 amino acids. The V and J ends lost 0 bases and 0 bases respectively, with 9 bases between them. In nucleotides, the CDR3 is TGCAGTGCTAGAGAAGGTGCTAGCTCCTACAATGAGCAGTTCTTC. Its protein is CSAREGASSYNEQFF.

A few counts support this clonotype. V gene TRBV12-3 or TRBV12-4 combines with J gene TRBJ2-1; D perhaps matches TRBD1 (6 bases). CDR3 length equals 16 residues. V was clipped by 3 bases and J by 9 bases, with 21 bases between them. The CDR3 DNA sequence: TGTGCCAGCAGTTTGAGTGGGAACAGGGCGCGTTGTGAGCAGTTCTTC. Encoded protein: CASSLSGNRARCEQFF.

There are many counts of this clonotype. V and J are TRBV12-3 or TRBV12-4 and TRBJ2-5; D is uncertain. There are 14 residues in the CDR3. With 5 bases removed from V and 2 bases from J, the gap between germline ends came to 12 bases. The CDR3 spells CASSHSRTQETQYF. The CDR3 nucleotides read TGTGCCAGCAGTCATAGCCGTACGCAAGAGACCCAGTACTTC.

The chain recombines TRBV24-1 with TRBJ2-5; maybe TRBD2 (5 bases). The CDR3 length is 15 residues. CDR1 and CDR2 from the germline V gene are KGHDR and SFDVKD. V was trimmed by 4 bases and J by 2 bases, leaving 13 bases between them. CDR3: CATSDLLGGQETQYF. The CDR3 region has the DNA TGTGCCACCAGTGACCTGTTGGGCGGGCAAGAGACCCAGTACTTC.

The chain joins TRBV11-3 to TRBJ1-2; possibly TRBD1 for D (6 bases). The germline V and J ends were trimmed by 4 bases and 12 bases, with 21 bases remaining between them. From germline, CDR1 is SGHNT and CDR2 YENEEA. The CDR3 spans 14 residues. The CDR3 spells CASSSSRTGYGDTF. The DNA of the CDR3 is TGTGCCAGCAGCTCCTCCCGAACAGGGTATGGGGACACCTTC.

This clonotype showed up just a few times. The chain recombines TRBV29-1 with TRBJ1-1; D is possibly TRBD1 (6 bases). With 6 bases removed from V and 3 bases from J, the gap between germline ends came to 11 bases. Looked up from germline, CDR1 is SQVTM and CDR2 is ANQGSEA. The CDR3 spans 12 residues. CDR3 sequence reads: CSVDRRDTEAFF. The CDR3 nucleotides read TGCAGCGTCGACAGGAGGGACACTGAAGCTTTCTTT.

At least ten counts were recorded for this clonotype. The rearrangement links TRBV24-1 to TRBJ2-2; 9 positions match TRBD1. CDR1 and CDR2 (germline): KGHDR, SFDVKD. The CDR3 sequence is 19 residues long. Losses at the gene ends were 0 bases for V and 4 bases for J; bases not matched to a gene: 11. CDR3 region: CATSDLPSPGTGPTGELFF. CDR3 nucleotide sequence: TGTGCCACCAGTGATTTGCCGTCCCCCGGGACAGGGCCCACCGGGGAGCTGTTTTTT.

This clonotype was counted ten times or more. The chain employs TRBV25-1 and TRBJ1-1; 7 bases line up with TRBD1. Trimming removed 1 base from V and 1 base from J; junction bases left unmatched: 6. This CDR3 has 16 amino acids. In germline, CDR1 is MGHDK, CDR2 SYGVNS. DNA for the CDR3: TGTGCCAGCAGTGAATTTGGGACAGATTCGAACACTGAAGCTTTCTTT. This translates into CASSEFGTDSNTEAFF.

V and J are TRBV12-3 or TRBV12-4 and TRBJ1-1; D perhaps matches TRBD1 (5 bases). Deletions cut 7 bases from V and 0 bases from J, with 15 bases between. This CDR3 has 15 amino acids. CDR3 sequence (DNA): TGTGCCAGCACCCGGGGCACACCCATGAACACTGAAGCTTTCTTT. This sequence encodes CASTRGTPMNTEAFF.

V and J are TRBV3-1 and TRBJ2-1; TRBD1 matches at 8 bases. The CDR3 sequence is 12 residues long. The V segment lost 3 bases and the J segment 14 bases; nucleotides outside the gene matches: 6. Looked up from germline, CDR1 is LGHDT and CDR2 is YNNKEL (reference sequence). As DNA, the CDR3 is TGTGCCAGCAGCCACCGGACAGGGCGGGAGTTCTTC. Translated, it gives CASSHRTGREFF.

This clonotype was recorded a few times. The gene calls are TRBV25-1 and TRBJ2-5, with TRBD2 identical over 9 bases. This CDR3 comprises 16 residues. Per germline, CDR1 MGHDK and CDR2 SYGVNS. With V trimmed by 2 bases and J by 0 bases, 4 bases remained unmatched. The CDR3 nucleotides are TGTGCCAGCAGTGAAGGGAGCGGGGGGTACCAAGAGACCCAGTACTTC. Its protein is CASSEGSGGYQETQYF.

The CDR3 protein is CASSPTRQDLTEAFF. As DNA, the CDR3 is TGCGCCAGCAGCCCAACCCGACAGGACCTCACTGAAGCTTTCTTT. This chain connects TRBV4-1 to TRBJ1-1; D possibly corresponds to TRBD1 (6 bases). Germline CDR1 is MGHRA and CDR2 is YSYEKL. The V and J ends lost 4 bases and 4 bases respectively, with 16 bases between them. The CDR3 is 15 residues long.

The CDR3 DNA reads as TGTGCCAGCAGCTTAGAAACGGACCAAGAGACCCAGTACTTC. Translated: CASSLETDQETQYF. This chain uses TRBV7-8 with TRBJ2-5; no clear D. The CDR3 spans 14 residues. V lost 1 base to trimming and J lost 0 bases, with 6 bases between them. CDR1 is SGHVS and CDR2 is FQNEAQ in the germline V gene.

This clonotype was detected a few times. DNA for the CDR3: TGTGCCAGCAGTTTCTTTGCCTCGGGATTGTATGGCTACACCTTC. Translation: CASSFFASGLYGYTF. The chain combines TRBV28 with TRBJ1-2; D gene uncertain. The V end was cut by 3 bases, the J end by 5 bases, with 16 bases between. The CDR3 loop spans 15 amino acids. Germline CDR1 reads MDHEN; CDR2 reads SYDVKM.

This CDR3 reads CASSLQGALGANVLTF. The CDR3 DNA sequence: TGTGCCAGCAGCCTACAGGGGGCGCTTGGGGCCAACGTCCTGACTTTC. V usage is TRBV3-1 and J usage is TRBJ2-6; 9 nucleotides agree with TRBD1. This CDR3 has 16 amino acids. Germline CDR1 is LGHDT and CDR2 is YNNKEL (reference sequence). Trimming took 4 bases from V and 3 from J; bases not matched to a gene: 4.

CDR3 in amino acids: CASSQGTTGDTEAFF. CDR3 bases: TGTGCCAGCAGCCAAGGGACCACAGGGGACACTGAAGCTTTCTTT. The chain employs TRBV4-2 and TRBJ1-1; 7 nucleotides agree with TRBD1. Germline CDR1 is LGHNA and CDR2 is YNFKEQ. Germline trimming cut 1 base from V and 3 bases from J; bases unmatched to any gene: 5. The CDR3 is 15 residues long.